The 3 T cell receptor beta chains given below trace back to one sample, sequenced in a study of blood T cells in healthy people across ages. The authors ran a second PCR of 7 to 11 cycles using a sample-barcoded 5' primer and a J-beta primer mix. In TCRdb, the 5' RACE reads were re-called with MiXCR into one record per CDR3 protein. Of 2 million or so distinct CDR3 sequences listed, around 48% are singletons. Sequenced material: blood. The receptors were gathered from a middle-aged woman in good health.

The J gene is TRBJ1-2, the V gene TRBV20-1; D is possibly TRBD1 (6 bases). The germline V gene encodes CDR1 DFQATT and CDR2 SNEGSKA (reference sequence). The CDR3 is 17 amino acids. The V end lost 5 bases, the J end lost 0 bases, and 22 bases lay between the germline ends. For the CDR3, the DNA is TGCAGTGCTGGGGGCCAGCAGTTTAGAGCAACTAACTATGGCTACACCTTC. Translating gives CSAGGQQFRATNYGYTF.

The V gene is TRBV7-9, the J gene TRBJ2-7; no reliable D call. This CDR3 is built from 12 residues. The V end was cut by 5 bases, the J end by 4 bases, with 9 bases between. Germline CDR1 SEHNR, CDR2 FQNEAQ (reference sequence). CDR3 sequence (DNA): TGTGCCAGCAGCGCATCCATATACGAGCAGTACTTC. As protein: CASSASIYEQYF.

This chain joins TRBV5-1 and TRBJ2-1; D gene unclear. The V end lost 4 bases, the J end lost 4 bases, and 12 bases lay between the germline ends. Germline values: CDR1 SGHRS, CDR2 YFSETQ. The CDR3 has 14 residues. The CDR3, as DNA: TGCGCCAGCAGCCTGCTCACATCTTACAATGAGCAGTTCTTC. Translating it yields CASSLLTSYNEQFF. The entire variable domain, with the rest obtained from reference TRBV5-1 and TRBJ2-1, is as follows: KAGVTQTPRYLIKTRGQQVTLSCSPISGHRSVSWYQQTPGQGLQFLFEYFSETQRNKGNFPGRFSGRQFSNSRSEMNVSTLELGDSALYLCASSLLTSYNEQFFGPGTRLTVL.